This T cell receptor beta chain is from a study of OX40 agonist ivuxolimab in advanced cancers. Study observations and caveats: Low normalized T-cell clonal expansion also characterized some of the nonresponders.

For this clone: No antigen is known for it.

Only in-frame clones appear in the TCRdb table, and some are missing; sequencing was by immunoSEQ multiplex PCR. Altogether about 54,000 clones are present, around 80% being singletons, with the ten largest covering roughly 4%. Germline V gene data show CDR1 as SEHNR and CDR2 as FQNEAQ (reference sequence). Trimming cost V 4 bases and J 1 base, with 7 bases left between them. This CDR3 contains 13 residues. It was autoimmune disease history or systemic immunosuppression that excluded patients. With baseline, cycle 4 day 1, and cycle 7 day 1 as timepoints, blood was sampled. This sequence originates from an adult with an advanced solid tumor such as melanoma, head and neck, liver or kidney cancer. The rearrangement uses TRBV7-9 and TRBJ2-5; no clear D. This specimen was CD4+ or CD8+ T cells sorted from blood, taken in a trial of the OX40 agonist ivuxolimab. Here the CDR3 DNA reads TGTGCCAGCAGCTCCCTAGTCCAAGAGACCCAGTACTTC. Protein sequence: CASSSLVQETQYF.